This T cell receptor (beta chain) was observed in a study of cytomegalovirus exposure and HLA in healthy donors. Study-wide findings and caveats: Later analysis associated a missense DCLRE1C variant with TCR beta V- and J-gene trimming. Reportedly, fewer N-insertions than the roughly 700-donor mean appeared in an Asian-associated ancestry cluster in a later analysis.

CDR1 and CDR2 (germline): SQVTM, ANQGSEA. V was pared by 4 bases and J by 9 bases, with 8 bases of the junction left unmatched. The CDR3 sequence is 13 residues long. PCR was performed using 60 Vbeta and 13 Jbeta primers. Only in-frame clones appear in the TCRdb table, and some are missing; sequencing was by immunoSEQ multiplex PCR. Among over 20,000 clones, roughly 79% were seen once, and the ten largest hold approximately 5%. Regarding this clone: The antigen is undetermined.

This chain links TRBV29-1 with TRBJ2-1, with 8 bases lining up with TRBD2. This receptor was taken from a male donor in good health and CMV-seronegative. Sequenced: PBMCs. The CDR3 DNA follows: TGCAGCGTTGTCTCCGCGGGGGGCGGTGAGCAGTTCTTC. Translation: CSVVSAGGGEQFF.